The 29 T cell receptor beta chains below were found in one sample sequenced in a study of blood T cell repertoires in COVID-19. Generated by immunoSEQ multiplex PCR, the TCRdb table keeps only in-frame clones and is missing some. The sample lists about 130,000 clones; under 85% were seen once. Input material: peripheral blood. These receptors all come from a man aged 40-50 years with active or convalescent COVID-19.

In DNA, the CDR3 is TGTGCCAGCAGCTTCAGGGGATTGGTGAACACTGAAGCTTTCTTT. Its protein is CASSFRGLVNTEAFF. V and J are TRBV3-1 (or the pseudogene TRBV3-2) and TRBJ1-1; TRBD1 might be the D (6 bases). Germline CDR1 is LGHDT and CDR2 is YNNKEL (reference sequence). Deletions cut 5 bases from V and 0 bases from J, with 13 bases between. The CDR3 sequence is 15 residues long.

The chain joins TRBV4-3 to TRBJ2-6; TRBD1 is a possible D gene (6 bases). The length of the CDR3 is 16 residues. Germline CDR1 and CDR2: LGHNA and YSLEER. V was shortened by 3 bases and J by 1 base, with 10 bases between the two germline ends. The CDR3 sequence is CASSQFQGSGANVLTF. The CDR3 DNA reads TGCGCCAGCAGCCAGTTCCAGGGGTCTGGGGCCAACGTCCTGACTTTC.

This chain connects TRBV6-5 to TRBJ2-3; D perhaps matches TRBD1 (6 bases). The CDR3 runs to 14 residues. The germline V gene has CDR1 MNHEY and CDR2 SVGAGI. Deletions cut 2 bases from V and 2 bases from J, with 8 bases between. The CDR3 region is CASSYDRNTDTQYF. CDR3 sequence (DNA): TGTGCCAGCAGTTACGACAGGAACACAGATACGCAGTATTTT.

The chain couples TRBV5-5 to TRBJ2-2, with 9 bases identical to TRBD2. Germline V CDR1 and CDR2: SGHKS, YYEKEE (reference sequence). The V and J ends lost 0 bases and 8 bases, in that order; junction bases with no gene match: 11. The CDR3 is made up of 17 amino acids. The CDR3 here is CASSLALAGGPRGELFF. The CDR3 bases are TGTGCCAGCAGCTTGGCCTTGGCGGGGGGGCCTCGAGGGGAGCTGTTTTTT. Variable domain in full (rest from reference TRBV5-5 and TRBJ2-2): DAGVTQSPTHLIKTRGQQVTLRCSPISGHKSVSWYQQVLGQGPQFIFQYYEKEERGRGNFPDRFSARQFPNYSSELNVNALLLGDSALYLCASSLALAGGPRGELFFGEGSRLTVL.

V usage is TRBV2 and J usage is TRBJ2-2, with 9 bases aligning to TRBD1. CDR1 and CDR2 (germline): SNHLY, FYNNEI. This CDR3 has 15 amino acids. The J segment lost 9 bases and the V segment lost 5 bases, leaving 10 bases of the junction unmatched. The CDR3 spells CASSSGTGPGWELFF. The CDR3 region has the DNA TGTGCCAGCAGTTCCGGGACAGGGCCCGGGTGGGAGCTGTTTTTT.

The chain employs TRBV6-5 and TRBJ2-1, with D hard to call. Trimming shortened V by 7 bases and J by 0 bases, and 7 bases separated the two germline ends. The CDR3 is 13 amino acids. Germline V CDR1 and CDR2: MNHEY, SVGAGI. The CDR3 here is CASKKSSYNEQFF. The CDR3 region has the DNA TGTGCCAGCAAAAAGAGCTCCTACAATGAGCAGTTCTTC.

The rearrangement uses TRBV4-2 and TRBJ1-1; the D is unclear. Trimming stripped 0 bases from V and 2 bases from J, with 10 bases between. Germline V gene lookup returns CDR1 LGHNA and CDR2 YNFKEQ. This CDR3 spans 15 amino acids. The CDR3 spells CASSQDPGSNTEAFF. CDR3 in DNA: TGTGCCAGCAGCCAAGATCCAGGTAGTAACACTGAAGCTTTCTTT.

With regard to this clone: Its ends do not fully match the called genes, so a read error is possible. The chain links TRBV7-7 to TRBJ2-5; 9 nucleotides line up with TRBD1. CDR1 and CDR2 from the germline V gene are SSHAT and FNYEAQ (reference sequence). The CDR3 totals 15 residues. Written as DNA, the CDR3 is TGTGCTAGCAGCTTGACCCCACAGGGGGCAGAGACCCAGTACTTC. This sequence encodes CASSLTPQGAETQYF.

The chain couples TRBV24-1 to TRBJ2-3; D might be TRBD1 (7 bases). V was cut by 4 bases and J by 11 bases, with 15 bases left in between. Per germline, CDR1 KGHDR and CDR2 SFDVKD. The CDR3 loop spans 13 amino acids. DNA for the CDR3: TGTGCCACCAGTGACACGCGGGACAGCGGGCAGTATTTT. Protein sequence: CATSDTRDSGQYF.

The rearrangement joins TRBV7-3 to TRBJ2-1, with 7 bases identical to TRBD2. This CDR3 spans 16 amino acids. Germline CDR1 SGHTA, CDR2 FQGTGA. V lost 2 bases and J lost 5; bases outside the gene matches: 9. CDR3 in amino acids: CASSLSWSGAHNEQFF. The CDR3 DNA sequence: TGTGCCAGCAGCTTATCCTGGAGCGGGGCTCACAATGAGCAGTTCTTC.

This clone has only one observation. The chain is built from TRBV19 and TRBJ1-5; D not resolved. CDR1 and CDR2 from the germline V gene are LNHDA and SQIVND (reference sequence). V lost 5 bases to trimming and J lost 1 base, with 12 bases between them. The CDR3 spans 15 residues. Here the CDR3 reads CASSLSRQSNQPQHF. The DNA for the CDR3 is TGTGCCAGTAGTTTGTCCAGGCAAAGCAATCAGCCCCAGCATTTT.

The chain employs TRBV4-3 and TRBJ2-4, with 9 bases identical to TRBD1. V was clipped by 5 bases and J by 0 bases; unmatched bases: 5. The CDR3 covers 16 residues. Germline loops: CDR1 LGHNA, CDR2 YSLEER. The CDR3 DNA is TGCGCCAGCAGCGAAGGACAGGGGCTAGCCAAAAACATTCAGTACTTC. This translates into CASSEGQGLAKNIQYF.

V usage is TRBV7-2 and J usage is TRBJ2-7, with 7 positions matching TRBD2. The CDR3 has 17 residues. Germline CDR1 is SGHTA and CDR2 is FQGNSA. The trim removed 5 bases at V and 4 bases at J, leaving 17 bases unmatched. CDR3 protein: CASSPRGGVHLTYEQYF. The DNA of the CDR3 is TGTGCCAGCAGCCCCCGGGGAGGGGTCCACTTAACTTACGAGCAGTACTTC.

V is TRBV6-5 and J is TRBJ1-1; D is perhaps TRBD1 (5 bases). The CDR3 totals 14 residues. V lost 2 bases to trimming and J lost 2 bases, with 9 bases between them. Germline-derived CDR1 and CDR2 are MNHEY and SVGAGI. The CDR3 DNA follows: TGTGCCAGCAGTTACGGGAGGGGTAACACTGAAGCTTTCTTT. Protein: CASSYGRGNTEAFF.

Details on this clone: Other DNA sequences within the sample encode an identical CDR3. The chain uses TRBV29-1 and TRBJ1-5, with a tentative D call TRBD1 (5 bases). The CDR3 extends over 12 amino acids. Germline V CDR1 and CDR2: SQVTM, ANQGSEA. Trimming cost V 4 bases and J 2 bases, with 6 bases left between them. The CDR3 loop reads CSVGGGNQPQHF. In DNA, the CDR3 is TGCAGCGTTGGGGGGGGCAATCAGCCCCAGCATTTT.

The chain has TRBV30 and TRBJ1-4, with no clear D. CDR3 length equals 15 residues. Looked up from germline, CDR1 is GTSNPN and CDR2 is SVGIG (reference sequence). Between the trimmed V and J ends, which lost 1 base and 1 base, there was a span of 10 bases. CDR3 sequence reads: CAWSALGRTNEKLFF. Written as DNA, the CDR3 is TGTGCCTGGAGTGCCTTGGGCAGAACTAATGAAAAACTGTTTTTT.

The table lists this clone with a count of one. The V and J genes are TRBV6-5 and TRBJ2-3; 8 bases map to TRBD1. Looked up from germline, CDR1 is MNHEY and CDR2 is SVGAGI. V trimming: 6 bases; J trimming: 1 base; junction bases outside the gene matches: 6. The CDR3 runs to 15 residues. In DNA, the CDR3 is TGTGCCAGCAGCTTGACAGGGGTTGGCACAGATACGCAGTATTTT. It encodes CASSLTGVGTDTQYF.

The chain is built from TRBV7-3 and TRBJ2-5; 11 bases are shared with TRBD2. Germline CDR1 SGHTA, CDR2 FQGTGA. Trimming at V came to 6 bases and at J to 4 bases, leaving 7 bases not matched to a gene. The CDR3 spans 15 residues. CDR3 bases: TGTGCCAGCAGTTCTAGCGGGGGGCCCCGAGAGACCCAGTACTTC. It translates to CASSSSGGPRETQYF.

The chain links TRBV5-4 to TRBJ2-7; 8 bases line up with TRBD2. The CDR3 loop spans 14 amino acids. Germline CDR1 is SGHNT and CDR2 is YYREEE (reference sequence). Losses at the gene ends were 6 bases for V and 0 bases for J; bases not matched to a gene: 5. CDR3 DNA sequence: TGTGCCAGCACTATAGCGGGGAGCTCCTACGAGCAGTACTTC. Its translation: CASTIAGSSYEQYF.

The rearrangement links TRBV7-3 to TRBJ2-5; 7 bases are a match to TRBD1. Looked up from germline, CDR1 is SGHTA and CDR2 is FQGTGA. The CDR3 is 14 amino acids. V gave up 0 bases and J gave up 5 bases; unmatched junction bases: 3. CDR3 residues: CASSLTPDRETQYF. As DNA, the CDR3 is TGTGCCAGCAGCTTAACTCCGGACAGGGAGACCCAGTACTTC. The complete variable domain, with remaining parts taken from reference TRBV7-3 and TRBJ2-5, reads GAGVSQTPSNKVTEKGKYVELRCDPISGHTALYWYRQSLGQGPEFLIYFQGTGAADDSGLPNDRFFAVRPEGSVSTLKIQRTERGDSAVYLCASSLTPDRETQYFGPGTRLLVL.

This clone was recorded only once. Here the CDR3 reads CASSLNREGTEAFF. The CDR3 region has the DNA TGTGCCAGCTCACTTAACAGGGAAGGCACTGAAGCTTTCTTT. The gene calls are TRBV18 and TRBJ1-1, with D maybe TRBD1 (6 bases). Germline V gene data show CDR1 as KGHSH and CDR2 as LQKENI. CDR3 length: 14 amino acids. V was clipped by 4 bases and J by 4 bases, with 13 bases between them.

The chain employs TRBV6-5 and TRBJ1-5; TRBD1 might be the D (6 bases). Trimming cost V 7 bases and J 4 bases, with 8 bases left between them. The CDR3 spans 12 residues. The germline V gene has CDR1 MNHEY and CDR2 SVGAGI. The DNA for the CDR3 is TGTGCCAGCAACACAGGGAATCAGCCCCAGCATTTT. It codes for CASNTGNQPQHF.

The rearrangement joins TRBV19 to TRBJ2-2; TRBD2 matches at 8 bases. Germline assignment: CDR1 LNHDA and CDR2 SQIVND (reference sequence). CDR3 length: 16 residues. Germline trimming cut 3 bases from V and 1 base from J; bases unmatched to any gene: 4. The CDR3 DNA reads as TGTGCCAGTAGTATTCGGGGGGGGCTGAACACCGGGGAGCTGTTTTTT. It is translated as CASSIRGGLNTGELFF.

Comment on this clone: Other DNA sequences in the sample encode the same CDR3. The V call is TRBV5-1, the J call TRBJ1-3; a possible D gene is TRBD1 (5 bases). This CDR3 region has 16 residues. Germline CDR1 and CDR2: SGHRS and YFSETQ. V was trimmed by 3 bases and J by 4 bases, leaving 17 bases between them. The CDR3 sequence is CASSSQGGTAGNTIYF. CDR3 sequence (DNA): TGCGCCAGCAGCTCCCAGGGAGGAACCGCGGGAAACACCATATATTTT.

The J gene is TRBJ2-3, the V gene TRBV3-1 (or the pseudogene TRBV3-2); no clear D gene. The CDR3 consists of 14 residues. Trimming removed 4 bases at V and 7 bases at J, with 15 bases between. Germline V lookup: CDR1 LGHDT, CDR2 YNNKEL (reference sequence). The CDR3: CASSPRVEPHTQYF. CDR3 nucleotides: TGTGCCAGCAGCCCCCGCGTAGAGCCGCATACGCAGTATTTT.

The genes are TRBV19 and TRBJ1-5, with TRBD1 matching over 7 bases. Germline V CDR1 and CDR2: LNHDA, SQIVND (reference sequence). The CDR3 extends over 18 amino acids. The V gene end was trimmed by 5 bases and the J gene end by 1 base; junction bases not matched to a gene: 14. The CDR3 protein is CASSFNRQGYWSNQPQHF. The CDR3 DNA is TGTGCCAGTAGTTTTAACCGACAGGGATATTGGAGCAATCAGCCCCAGCATTTT.

The chain joins TRBV9 to TRBJ2-1; TRBD1 aligns across 7 bases. V dropped 4 bases and J dropped 0; count of bases not matched to a gene: 4. The CDR3 sequence is 15 residues long. CDR1 and CDR2 from the germline V gene are SGDLS and YYNGEE. In DNA form, the CDR3 reads TGTGCCAGCAGCACCCGGACAGGCTCCTACAATGAGCAGTTCTTC. It yields the protein CASSTRTGSYNEQFF.

This chain uses TRBV5-6 with TRBJ1-1; D is unclear. CDR3 size: 13 residues. V was trimmed by 0 bases and J by 3 bases, leaving 6 bases between them. Germline assignment: CDR1 SGHDT and CDR2 YYEEEE. The chain's CDR3 is CASSLASDTEAFF. CDR3 nucleotide sequence: TGTGCCAGCAGCTTGGCCAGCGACACTGAAGCTTTCTTT.

The chain uses TRBV7-2 and TRBJ2-2; 10 nucleotides match TRBD1. Looked up from germline, CDR1 is SGHTA and CDR2 is FQGNSA. The CDR3 totals 16 residues. The V segment lost 1 base and the J segment 6 bases; nucleotides outside the gene matches: 5. CDR3 residues: CASSLGGQGFPGELFF. The CDR3 DNA reads TGTGCCAGCAGCTTAGGGGGACAGGGGTTTCCCGGGGAGCTGTTTTTT.